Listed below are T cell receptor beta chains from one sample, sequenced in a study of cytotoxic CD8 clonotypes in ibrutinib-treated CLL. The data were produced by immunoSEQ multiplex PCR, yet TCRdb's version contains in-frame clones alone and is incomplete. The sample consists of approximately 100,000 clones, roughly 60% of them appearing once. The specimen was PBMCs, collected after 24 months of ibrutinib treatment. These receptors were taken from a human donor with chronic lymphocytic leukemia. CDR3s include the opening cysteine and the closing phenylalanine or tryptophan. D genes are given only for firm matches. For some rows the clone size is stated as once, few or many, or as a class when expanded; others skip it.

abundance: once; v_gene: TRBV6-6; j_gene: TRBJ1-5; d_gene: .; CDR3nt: TGTGCCAGCAGTAGGGATAGCAATCAGCCCCAGCATTTT; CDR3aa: CASSRDSNQPQHF
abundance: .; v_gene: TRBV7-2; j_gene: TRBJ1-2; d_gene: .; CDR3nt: TGTGCCAGCAGCCCAGACGTCGTCTATGGCTACACCTTC; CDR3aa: CASSPDVVYGYTF
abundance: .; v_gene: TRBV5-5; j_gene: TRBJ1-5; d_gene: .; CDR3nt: TGTGCCAGCAGCCCAGGCCCAGATCAGCCCCAGCATTTT; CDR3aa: CASSPGPDQPQHF
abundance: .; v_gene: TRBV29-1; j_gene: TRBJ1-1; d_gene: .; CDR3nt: TGCAGCGTTGTATCACCGGTTGAAGCTTTCTTT; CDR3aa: CSVVSPVEAFF
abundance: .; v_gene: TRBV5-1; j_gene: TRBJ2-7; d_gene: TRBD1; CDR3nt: TGCGCCAGCAGCTCGGGACAGGGATCCTACGAGCAGTACTTC; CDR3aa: CASSSGQGSYEQYF
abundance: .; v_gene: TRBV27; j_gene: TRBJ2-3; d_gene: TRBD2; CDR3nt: TGTGCCAGCAGTTTCCGACTAGCGGGGGGGCCAGATACGCAGTATTTT; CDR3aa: CASSFRLAGGPDTQYF
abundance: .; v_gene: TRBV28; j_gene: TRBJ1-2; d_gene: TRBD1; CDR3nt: TGTGCCAGCAGTTTATTAAGGACAGGGGGCGTTAATGGCTACACCTTC; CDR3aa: CASSLLRTGGVNGYTF
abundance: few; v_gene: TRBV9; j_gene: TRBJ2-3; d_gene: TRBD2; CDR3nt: TGTGCCAGCAGCGAGGGACTAGCGGGGGCTTCTATACTGGATACGCAGTATTTT; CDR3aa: CASSEGLAGASILDTQYF
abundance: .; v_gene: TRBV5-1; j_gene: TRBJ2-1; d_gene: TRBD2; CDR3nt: TGCGCCAGCAGCTTGAATCTAGCGGGGGCCCGGGGAAATGAGCAGTTCTTC; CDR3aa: CASSLNLAGARGNEQFF
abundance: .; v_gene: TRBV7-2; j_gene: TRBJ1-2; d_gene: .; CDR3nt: TGTGCCAGCAGCTTTAGTGGTGGGTCCTATGGCTACACCTTC; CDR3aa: CASSFSGGSYGYTF
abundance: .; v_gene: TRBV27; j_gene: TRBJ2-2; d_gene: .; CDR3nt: TGTGCCAGCAGTTTATCGAGTACAGGGACATTCGGGGAGCTGTTTTTT; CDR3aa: CASSLSSTGTFGELFF
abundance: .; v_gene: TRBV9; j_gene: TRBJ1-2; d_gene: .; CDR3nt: TGTGCCAGCAGCCCTGGACCGAACGACTATGGCTACACCTTC; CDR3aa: CASSPGPNDYGYTF
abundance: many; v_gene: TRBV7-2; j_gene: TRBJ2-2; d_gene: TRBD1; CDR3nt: TGTGCCAGCAGCTTAGAGGGGACAGGGGCTTACACCGGGGAGCTGTTTTTT; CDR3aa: CASSLEGTGAYTGELFF
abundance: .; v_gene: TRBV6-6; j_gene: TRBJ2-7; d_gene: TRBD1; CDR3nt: TGTGCCAGCAGTTACAAGGGACAGGGGGCCTACGAGCAGTACTTC; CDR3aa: CASSYKGQGAYEQYF
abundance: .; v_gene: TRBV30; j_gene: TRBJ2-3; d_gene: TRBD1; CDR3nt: TGTGCCTGGAGGGGTGGACAGGGCAAAGAGACTTTACGTTGGGATACGCAGTATTTT; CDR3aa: CAWRGGQGKETLRWDTQYF
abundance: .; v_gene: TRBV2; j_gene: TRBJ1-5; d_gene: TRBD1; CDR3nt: TGTGCCAGCAGCGAGGGACAGGGACAGCCCCAGCATTTT; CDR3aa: CASSEGQGQPQHF
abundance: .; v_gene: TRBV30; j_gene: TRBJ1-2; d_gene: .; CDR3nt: TGTGCCTGGAACACCGGGACTGAAGGCTACACCTTC; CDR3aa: CAWNTGTEGYTF
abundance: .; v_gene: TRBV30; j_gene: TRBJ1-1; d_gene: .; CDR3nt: TGTGCCTGGAGTTCAGTAAAAGCTTTCTTT; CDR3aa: CAWSSVKAFF
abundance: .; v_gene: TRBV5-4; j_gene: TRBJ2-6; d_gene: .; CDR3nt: TGTGCCAGCAGCTCCGCGGGGCCTGGGGCCAACGTCCTGACTTTC; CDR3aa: CASSSAGPGANVLTF
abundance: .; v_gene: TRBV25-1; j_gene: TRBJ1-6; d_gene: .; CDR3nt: TGTGCCAGCAGTGTTTACAGTTCCCTCCACTTT; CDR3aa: CASSVYSSLHF
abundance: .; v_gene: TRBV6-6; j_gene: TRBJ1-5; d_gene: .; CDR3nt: TGTGCCAGCAGTACAGGGATTCAGCCCCAGCATTTT; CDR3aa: CASSTGIQPQHF
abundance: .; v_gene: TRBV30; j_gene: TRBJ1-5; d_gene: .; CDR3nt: TGTGCCTGGAGTTCGCAGGATCAGCCCCAGCATTTT; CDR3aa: CAWSSQDQPQHF
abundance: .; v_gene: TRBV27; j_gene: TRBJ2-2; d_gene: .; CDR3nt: TGTGCCAGCAGTCCCCTTGACAGGACCGGGGAGCTGTTTTTT; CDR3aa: CASSPLDRTGELFF
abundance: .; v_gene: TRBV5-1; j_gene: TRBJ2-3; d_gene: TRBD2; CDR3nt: TGCGCCAGCAGCTTGGGAGGACTAGCGGGGGGCACAGATACGCAGTATTTT; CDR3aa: CASSLGGLAGGTDTQYF
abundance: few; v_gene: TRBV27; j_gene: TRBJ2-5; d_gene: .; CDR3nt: TGTGCCAGCACCCCCCAAGTTGGGACCCAGTACTTC; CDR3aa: CASTPQVGTQYF
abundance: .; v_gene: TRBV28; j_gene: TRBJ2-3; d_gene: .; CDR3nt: TGTGCCAGCACCGTACTAGGAACAGATACGCAGTATTTT; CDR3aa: CASTVLGTDTQYF
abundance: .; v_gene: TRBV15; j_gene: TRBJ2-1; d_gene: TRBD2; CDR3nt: TGTGCCACCAGCAGAGACCTGACTAGCGGGGGGGCGTCCAATGAGCAGTTCTTC; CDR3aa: CATSRDLTSGGASNEQFF
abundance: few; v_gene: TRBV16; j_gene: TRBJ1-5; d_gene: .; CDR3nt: TGTGCCAGCAGCGGGGAGGTCGGCAATCAGCCCCAGCATTTT; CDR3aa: CASSGEVGNQPQHF
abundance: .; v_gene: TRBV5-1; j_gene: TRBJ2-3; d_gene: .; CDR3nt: TGCGCCAGCAGCTCAAGGACCAGCCTTGGGGTAGATACGCAGTATTTT; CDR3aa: CASSSRTSLGVDTQYF
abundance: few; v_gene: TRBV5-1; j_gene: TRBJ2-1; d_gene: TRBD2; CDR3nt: TGCGCCAGCAGCCGGGACGCGGTACTCCTAGCGGGGGAGGGGCAGTTCTTC; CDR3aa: CASSRDAVLLAGEGQFF
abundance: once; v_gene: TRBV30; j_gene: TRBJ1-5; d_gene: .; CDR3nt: TGTGCCTGGAGTGTACAGGGTAGATATCAGCCCCAGCATTTT; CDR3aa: CAWSVQGRYQPQHF
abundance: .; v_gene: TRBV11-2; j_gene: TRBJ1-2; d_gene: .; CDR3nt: TGTGCCAGCAGCTTAGCGCAGGGACATACATTAAACTATGGCTACACCTTC; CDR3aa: CASSLAQGHTLNYGYTF
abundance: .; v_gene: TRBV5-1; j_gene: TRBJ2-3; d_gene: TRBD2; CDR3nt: TGCGCCAGTTCCGGCGGGGGGGCGACAGATACGCAGTATTTT; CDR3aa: CASSGGGATDTQYF
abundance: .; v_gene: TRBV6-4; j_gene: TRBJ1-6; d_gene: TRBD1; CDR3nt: TGTGCCAGCAGTGCCACAGGGGGCATGAATTCACCCCTCCACTTT; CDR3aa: CASSATGGMNSPLHF
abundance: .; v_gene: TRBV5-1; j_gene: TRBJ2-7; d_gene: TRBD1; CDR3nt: TGCGCCAGCAGCTTGGACGGGACAGGGGTATACGAGCAGTACTTC; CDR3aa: CASSLDGTGVYEQYF
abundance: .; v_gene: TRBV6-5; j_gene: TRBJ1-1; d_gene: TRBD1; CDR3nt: TGTGCCAGCAGCCCGGGACAGGGGACTGAAGCTTTCTTT; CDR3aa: CASSPGQGTEAFF
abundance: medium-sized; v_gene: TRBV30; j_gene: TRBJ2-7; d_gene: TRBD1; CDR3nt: TGTGCCTGGAGTGTAGGACAGGGGGATGACGAGCAGTACTTC; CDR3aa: CAWSVGQGDDEQYF
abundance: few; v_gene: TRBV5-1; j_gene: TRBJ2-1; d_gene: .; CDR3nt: TGCGCCAGCAGCTTGTGGGCAGAAGACAATGAGCAGTTCTTC; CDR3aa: CASSLWAEDNEQFF
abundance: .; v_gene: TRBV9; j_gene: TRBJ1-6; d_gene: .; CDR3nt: TGTGCCAGCGCGACAGTCTATAATTCACCCCTCCACTTT; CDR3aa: CASATVYNSPLHF
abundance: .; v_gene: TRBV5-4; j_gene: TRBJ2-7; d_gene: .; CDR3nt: TGTGCCAGCAGCTTGAGCCTAGGTCAGGGGAGGGAGCAGTACTTC; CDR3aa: CASSLSLGQGREQYF